Listed here are 21 T cell receptor beta chains from one sample, sequenced in a study of T cell changes during pregnancy in multiple sclerosis (dated by TCRdb to about 2019). Preparation of the library involved the immunoSEQ multiplex PCR assay. In TCRdb, the immuneACCESS table is reduced to in-frame sequences with V and J assigned. These tables do not hold every clone; where another copy was compared, an unresolved V gene accounts for under half, and the others remain unexplained. The sample records tens of thousands of clones, approximately 88% of which are singletons. Under 2% of the sample is held by the ten biggest clonotypes. The sample in question was peripheral blood, obtained in the first trimester of pregnancy. Source of these receptors: a female donor with multiple sclerosis, enrolled in a pregnancy study.

The rearrangement links TRBV10-3 to TRBJ2-7; 7 bases line up with TRBD2. In germline, CDR1 is ENHRY, CDR2 SYGVKD. The CDR3 has 13 residues. The ends lost 10 bases at V and 5 bases at J; junction bases unmatched: 11. The CDR3 loop reads CATFGLVVNEQYF. The CDR3, as DNA: TGTGCCACGTTCGGACTAGTTGTAAACGAGCAGTACTTC.

The gene calls are TRBV2 and TRBJ2-7; the D gene is possibly TRBD2 (6 bases). The CDR3 extends over 12 amino acids. Trimming left V 7 bases short and J 5 bases short, with 12 bases between. The germline V gene encodes CDR1 SNHLY and CDR2 FYNNEI. CDR3 residues: CASKEGGDEQYF. The CDR3 DNA reads TGTGCCAGCAAGGAGGGAGGTGACGAGCAGTACTTC.

This chain uses TRBV27 with TRBJ1-1; D possibly corresponds to TRBD1 (5 bases). The CDR3 totals 13 residues. Trimming shortened V by 6 bases and J by 3 bases, and 11 bases separated the two germline ends. The germline CDR1 and CDR2 sequences are MNHEY and SMNVEV (reference sequence). In DNA form, the CDR3 reads TGTGCCAGCAGGTGGGGGGGGGACACTGAAGCTTTCTTT. Its protein product is CASRWGGDTEAFF.

This chain links TRBV5-3 with TRBJ2-7; 8 nucleotides line up with TRBD1. TRBV5-3 is known as an ORF, though its function is uncertain. The CDR3 has 15 residues. V trimming: 0 bases; J trimming: 4 bases; junction bases outside the gene matches: 6. The CDR3 here is CARSLGAGGKYEQYF. The CDR3 coding sequence is TGTGCCAGAAGCTTGGGGGCAGGGGGCAAGTACGAGCAGTACTTC.

The chain has TRBV4-1 and TRBJ1-5; D unresolved. V shed 0 bases and J shed 2 bases, with 20 bases lying between them. Germline V gene sequence: CDR1 MGHRA, CDR2 YSYEKL. This CDR3 spans 19 amino acids. CDR3 sequence (DNA): TGCGCCAGCAGCCAAGACTTTTTCTCCGGGGTTCGGGGCAATCAGCCCCAGCATTTT. This encodes CASSQDFFSGVRGNQPQHF.

This chain links TRBV5-1 with TRBJ2-1, with D perhaps matching TRBD1 (6 bases). Germline values: CDR1 SGHRS, CDR2 YFSETQ. The length of the CDR3 is 14 residues. V shed 4 bases and J shed 9 bases, with 17 bases lying between them. CDR3 sequence: CASSAYRDGGEQFF. The CDR3 nucleotides are TGCGCCAGCAGCGCCTACAGGGATGGGGGTGAGCAGTTCTTC.

This chain links TRBV6-6 with TRBJ1-5; D gene ambiguous. The CDR3 contains 16 residues. Germline-derived CDR1 and CDR2 are MNHNY and SVGAGI (reference sequence). Between the trimmed V and J ends, which lost 0 bases and 6 bases, there was a span of 15 bases. The CDR3, as DNA: TGTGCCAGCAGTTACTCATCCGGGGAAGGTAGTCAGCCCCAGCATTTT. As protein: CASSYSSGEGSQPQHF.

The J gene is TRBJ2-7, the V gene TRBV6-1, with TRBD2 as a possible D gene (5 bases). V was shortened by 3 bases and J by 3 bases, with 9 bases between the two germline ends. The CDR3 is 13 amino acids. Germline CDR1 MNHNS, CDR2 SASEGT. The CDR3 coding sequence is TGTGCCAGCAGTGACCGGGATCACTACGAGCAGTACTTC. This encodes CASSDRDHYEQYF.

This clone appeared once. This chain links TRBV6-4 with TRBJ2-1; TRBD2 agrees at 9 bases. CDR1 MRHNA and CDR2 SNTAGT come from the germline V gene. CDR3 length: 15 amino acids. With V trimmed by 3 bases and J by 0 bases, 0 bases remained unmatched. DNA for the CDR3: TGTGCCAGCAGTGAAGCGGGAGGCTCCTACAATGAGCAGTTCTTC. Its translation is CASSEAGGSYNEQFF.

The genes are TRBV10-3 and TRBJ2-7, with 8 bases identical to TRBD2. Trimming at V came to 3 bases and at J to 3 bases, leaving 13 bases not matched to a gene. Per the germline V gene, CDR1 is ENHRY and CDR2 is SYGVKD. There are 17 residues in the CDR3. The CDR3 sequence is CAISDASGSGINYEQYF. The CDR3 DNA reads as TGTGCCATCAGTGACGCTTCGGGTAGCGGGATCAACTACGAGCAGTACTTC.

Written as DNA, the CDR3 is TGTGCCAGCAGTTTGTGGGCGGGGCCCCTCTACGAGCAGTACTTC. Translation gives CASSLWAGPLYEQYF. The chain is built from TRBV27 and TRBJ2-7; D perhaps matches TRBD2 (6 bases). This CDR3 has 15 amino acids. Between the trimmed V and J ends, which lost 3 bases and 3 bases, there was a span of 15 bases. Germline-derived CDR1 and CDR2 are MNHEY and SMNVEV (reference sequence).

The chain recombines TRBV7-2 with TRBJ1-3; 11 positions agree with TRBD1. Unmatched junction bases numbered 1, after V lost 3 bases and J lost 0 bases. Germline CDR1 and CDR2: SGHTA and FQGNSA. This CDR3 comprises 16 residues. In nucleotides, the CDR3 is TGTGCCAGCAGCTTGGGACAGGGGGACTCTGGAAACACCATATATTTT. Translation gives CASSLGQGDSGNTIYF.

The genes are TRBV10-3 and TRBJ2-2; the match to TRBD2 covers 10 bases. CDR3 size: 16 residues. The germline CDR1 and CDR2 sequences are ENHRY and SYGVKD. V lost 4 bases, J lost 6 bases, and 8 bases stayed unmatched. The CDR3 region has the DNA TGTGCCATCAGTGGCAGTCTAGCGGGAGATTCCGGGGAGCTGTTTTTT. Translating it yields CAISGSLAGDSGELFF.

The rearrangement uses TRBV7-9 and TRBJ2-1, with D tentatively TRBD1 (8 bases). This CDR3 is built from 17 residues. CDR1 SEHNR and CDR2 FQNEAQ come from the germline V gene (reference sequence). With 3 bases removed from V and 8 bases from J, the gap between germline ends came to 23 bases. DNA of the CDR3: TGTGCCAGCAGCTTTCAACTAACAGGGGGGGTTCTCCATGAGCAGTTCTTC. Encoded protein: CASSFQLTGGVLHEQFF.

V usage is TRBV2 and J usage is TRBJ1-5, with D uncertain. The V and J ends lost 1 base and 6 bases respectively, with 10 bases between them. CDR3 length: 14 amino acids. The germline V gene encodes CDR1 SNHLY and CDR2 FYNNEI. CDR3 residues: CASSEGREGQPQHF. The CDR3 coding sequence is TGTGCCAGCAGTGAAGGGAGGGAGGGTCAGCCCCAGCATTTT.

A few counts support this clone. The J gene is TRBJ2-1, the V gene TRBV27; TRBD1 might be the D (6 bases). Trimming cost V 6 bases and J 7 bases, with 10 bases left between them. Germline V gene sequence: CDR1 MNHEY, CDR2 SMNVEV (reference sequence). This CDR3 is built from 12 residues. The CDR3 DNA sequence: TGTGCCAGCAGCCCCGGACAGAATGAGCAGTTCTTC. This translates into CASSPGQNEQFF.

The chain joins TRBV4-1 to TRBJ2-6; TRBD1 aligns across 7 bases. The trim removed 3 bases at V and 2 bases at J, leaving 4 bases unmatched. Per germline, CDR1 MGHRA and CDR2 YSYEKL. This CDR3 spans 16 amino acids. CDR3 region: CASSHVDRPGANVLTF. Here the CDR3 DNA reads TGCGCCAGCAGCCATGTGGACAGGCCTGGGGCCAACGTCCTGACTTTC.

This clone was seen just once. The V and J genes are TRBV5-1 and TRBJ2-7; 10 bases match TRBD1. This CDR3 is built from 18 residues. Germline V lookup: CDR1 SGHRS, CDR2 YFSETQ. J gave up 0 bases and V 4 bases, and 13 bases lay outside the gene matches. CDR3 amino acids: CASSPRQGAHLRSYEQYF. The CDR3 nucleotides read TGCGCCAGCAGCCCCCGACAGGGGGCTCACCTCCGCTCCTACGAGCAGTACTTC. Filled out from reference TRBV5-1 and TRBJ2-7, the complete variable domain reads KAGVTQTPRYLIKTRGQQVTLSCSPISGHRSVSWYQQTPGQGLQFLFEYFSETQRNKGNFPGRFSGRQFSNSRSEMNVSTLELGDSALYLCASSPRQGAHLRSYEQYFGPGTRLTVT.

The chain carries TRBV18 and TRBJ1-4; no reliable D call. Per germline, CDR1 KGHSH and CDR2 LQKENI. The CDR3 extends over 13 amino acids. With 3 bases removed from V and 7 bases from J, the gap between germline ends came to 9 bases. CDR3: CASSPPSGEKLFF. CDR3 coding DNA: TGTGCCAGCTCACCGCCCTCGGGTGAAAAACTGTTTTTT.

The chain has TRBV25-1 and TRBJ2-3; D possibly corresponds to TRBD2 (6 bases). Between the trimmed V and J ends, which lost 0 bases and 5 bases, there was a span of 15 bases. This CDR3 is built from 16 residues. Germline V gene lookup returns CDR1 MGHDK and CDR2 SYGVNS. This CDR3 reads CASSEYSPWEVDTQYF. As DNA, the CDR3 is TGTGCCAGCAGTGAATATAGCCCCTGGGAGGTAGATACGCAGTATTTT.

The J gene is TRBJ2-3, the V gene TRBV5-1; the D is unclear. The CDR3 totals 13 residues. Germline V gene data show CDR1 as SGHRS and CDR2 as YFSETQ. V lost 4 bases to trimming and J lost 0 bases, with 6 bases between them. CDR3 protein: CASSVGSTDTQYF. The DNA for the CDR3 is TGCGCCAGCAGCGTCGGGAGCACAGATACGCAGTATTTT.